Below, 11 T cell receptor beta chains from the same sample are listed, as sequenced in a study of T cell responses to AZD1222 COVID-19 vaccine. Sequencing used immunoSEQ multiplex PCR; TCRdb keeps in-frame clones, though not all of them. The repertoire consists of 130,000 or so clones, with under 90% occurring once and the leading ten covering about 20%. Sequencing was performed on peripheral blood, taken on day 0 of AZD1222 vaccination. All receptors derive from an adult in good health.

The chain couples TRBV7-9 to TRBJ1-4, with TRBD1 matching over 8 bases. The CDR3 sequence is 14 residues long. Germline V gene sequence: CDR1 SEHNR, CDR2 FQNEAQ (reference sequence). After removal of 5 bases from V and 10 bases from J, the junction contained 9 bases not matched to a gene. The CDR3 bases are TGTGCCAGCAGCCCCCTCAGACAGGGGCGAAAACTGTTTTTT. Protein: CASSPLRQGRKLFF.

The DNA for the CDR3 is TGCGCCAGCAGCCAAGACCGCCAAGAGACCCAGTACTTC. Translation gives CASSQDRQETQYF. The J gene is TRBJ2-5, the V gene TRBV4-3; D is uncertain. Germline V lookup: CDR1 LGHNA, CDR2 YSLEER. The CDR3 has 13 residues. Trimming stripped 0 bases from V and 1 base from J, with 3 bases between.

This clone has a handful of counts. The chain recombines TRBV24-1 with TRBJ1-1; no definite D call. V lost 2 bases, J lost 8 bases, and 14 bases lay in between. The CDR3 is made up of 14 amino acids. Germline-derived CDR1 and CDR2 are KGHDR and SFDVKD. CDR3 sequence reads: CATSDSSAPNEAFF. DNA for the CDR3: TGTGCCACCAGTGATTCGAGCGCTCCTAACGAAGCTTTCTTT.

The chain recombines TRBV5-1 with TRBJ2-7; 7 positions match TRBD1. The CDR3 covers 15 residues. The germline V gene has CDR1 SGHRS and CDR2 YFSETQ. V shed 5 bases and J 1 base; nucleotides not matched to a gene: 9. CDR3 loop: CASSSEPGQSYEQYF. For the CDR3, the DNA is TGCGCCAGCAGTTCCGAACCGGGACAGTCCTACGAGCAGTACTTC.

The chain carries TRBV7-8 and TRBJ1-2, with D possibly matching TRBD1 (6 bases). Germline V gene sequence: CDR1 SGHVS, CDR2 FQNEAQ. The CDR3 contains 16 residues. The germline V and J ends were trimmed by 3 bases and 5 bases, with 19 bases remaining between them. The CDR3 loop reads CASSFGQGHISYGYTF. The CDR3 DNA reads TGTGCCAGCAGCTTTGGGCAGGGACATATAAGTTATGGCTACACCTTC.

J is TRBJ2-7 and V is TRBV7-9, with 13 bases matching TRBD2. The CDR3 spans 18 residues. Germline V gene data show CDR1 as SEHNR and CDR2 as FQNEAQ (reference sequence). V lost 0 bases, J lost 4 bases, and 9 bases stayed unmatched. DNA of the CDR3: TGTGCCAGCAGCTTAGCAAGACTAGCGGGGGGCGAAGGGTACGAGCAGTACTTC. It is translated as CASSLARLAGGEGYEQYF.

The chain joins TRBV3-1 (or the pseudogene TRBV3-2) to TRBJ2-3; D is unresolved. The CDR3 spans 15 residues. The ends were cut back, 2 bases at V and 0 bases at J, with 9 bases in the middle. Germline CDR1 is LGHDT and CDR2 is YNNKEL (reference sequence). CDR3 amino acids: CASSQIVGSTDTQYF. As DNA, the CDR3 is TGTGCCAGCAGCCAAATCGTGGGGAGCACAGATACGCAGTATTTT.

J is TRBJ1-1 and V is TRBV4-2, with D possibly matching TRBD1 (5 bases). This CDR3 region has 16 residues. Germline CDR1 reads LGHNA; CDR2 reads YNFKEQ. Trimming removed 0 bases from V and 3 bases from J, with 14 bases in between. CDR3 sequence: CASSQDPRTSYTEAFF. CDR3 in DNA: TGTGCCAGCAGCCAAGATCCGAGGACATCTTACACTGAAGCTTTCTTT.

V gene TRBV6-5 combines with J gene TRBJ1-5; TRBD1 aligns across 7 bases. CDR3 length: 14 residues. V was pared by 6 bases and J by 3 bases, with 5 bases of the junction left unmatched. Germline-derived CDR1 and CDR2 are MNHEY and SVGAGI. CDR3 coding DNA: TGTGCCAGCAGGCAGGGACAGTTCAATCAGCCCCAGCATTTT. As protein: CASRQGQFNQPQHF.

This sequence joins TRBV7-3 and TRBJ2-5; TRBD2 agrees at 8 bases. V dropped 2 bases and J dropped 5; count of bases not matched to a gene: 7. This CDR3 is built from 15 residues. Germline V gene lookup returns CDR1 SGHTA and CDR2 FQGTGA. Here the CDR3 reads CASSLRGGSSETQYF. The CDR3 nucleotides read TGTGCCAGCAGCTTACGGGGGGGCAGTTCTGAGACCCAGTACTTC.

The chain is built from TRBV7-2 and TRBJ2-7; TRBD1 agrees at 7 bases. The CDR3 loop spans 14 amino acids. The trim removed 4 bases at V and 2 bases at J, leaving 5 bases unmatched. The germline V gene has CDR1 SGHTA and CDR2 FQGNSA. The CDR3 nucleotides read TGTGCCAGCAGCTCGTACAGGGGAGCCTACGAGCAGTACTTC. It encodes CASSSYRGAYEQYF.